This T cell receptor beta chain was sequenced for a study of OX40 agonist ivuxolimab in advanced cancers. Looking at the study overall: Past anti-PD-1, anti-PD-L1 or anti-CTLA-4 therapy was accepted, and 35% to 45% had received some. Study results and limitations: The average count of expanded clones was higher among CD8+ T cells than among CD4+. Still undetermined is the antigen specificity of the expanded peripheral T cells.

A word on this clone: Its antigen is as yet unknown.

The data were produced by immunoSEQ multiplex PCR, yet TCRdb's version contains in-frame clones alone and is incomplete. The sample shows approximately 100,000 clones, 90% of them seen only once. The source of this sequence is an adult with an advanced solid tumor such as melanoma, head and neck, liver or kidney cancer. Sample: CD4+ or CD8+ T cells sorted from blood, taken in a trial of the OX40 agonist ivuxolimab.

CDR3 in amino acids: CASSLQGSMNTEAFF. The CDR3 nucleotides are TGTGCCAGCAGCTTACAAGGGAGCATGAACACTGAAGCTTTCTTT. The rearrangement uses TRBV7-6 and TRBJ1-1; D is unclear. The V gene's germline CDR1 is SGHVS and CDR2 FNYEAQ. The length of the CDR3 is 15 residues. Trimming removed 2 bases at V and 0 bases at J, with 10 bases between.